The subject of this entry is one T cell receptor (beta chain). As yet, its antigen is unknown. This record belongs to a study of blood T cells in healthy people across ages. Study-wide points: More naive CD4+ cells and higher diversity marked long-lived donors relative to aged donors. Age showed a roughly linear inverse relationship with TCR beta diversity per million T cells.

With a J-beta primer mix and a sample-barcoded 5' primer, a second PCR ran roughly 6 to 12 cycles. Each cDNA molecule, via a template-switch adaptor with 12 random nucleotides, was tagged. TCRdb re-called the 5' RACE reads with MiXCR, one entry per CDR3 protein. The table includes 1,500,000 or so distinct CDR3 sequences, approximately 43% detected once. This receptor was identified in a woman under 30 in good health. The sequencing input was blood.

CDR3 nucleotides: TGTGCCACGGACGGTTCCTATGGCTACACCTTC. The encoded protein is CATDGSYGYTF. This chain links TRBV12-3 or TRBV12-4 with TRBJ1-2; D not resolved. The CDR3 covers 11 residues. The V and J ends lost 10 bases and 4 bases respectively, with 10 bases between them.